The entry below gives a single TCR beta chain sequence along with its context. Its antigen remains unknown. Naive CD4+ cells had CD25+ Tregs removed. The CDR3 contains 11 residues. V lost 6 bases to trimming and J lost 7 bases, with 9 bases between them. Per the germline V gene, CDR1 is MNHNS and CDR2 is SASEGT. Broader study findings: Whole repertoires were not studied in the larger cohort, only one V-J beta rearrangement. In terms of TCR gene usage, tumor memory CD4+ T cells clustered together with blood and lymph node memory CD4+ cells, as well as with lymph node naive CD4+ cells.

MiXCR, applied by TCRdb to the 5' RACE reads, yields one record per CDR3 protein. This sample has about 62,000 distinct CDR3 sequences; almost 30% occur once, and the top ten carry 2% to 2.5%. The specimen sequenced was tumor-infiltrating naive CD4+ T cells sorted from the breast tumor. The subset was: naive CD4+ T cells, CD4+CD45RA+CD25-. This receptor was identified in a female donor with breast cancer. The chain is built from TRBV6-1 and TRBJ1-2; D gene ambiguous. The CDR3 coding sequence is TGTGCCAGCAGGGTACTAGGTGGCTACACCTTC. Translated: CASRVLGGYTF.